Listed below are T cell receptor beta chains from one sample, sequenced in a study of shared clonotypes between healthy human individuals. Sequencing used immunoSEQ multiplex PCR; TCRdb keeps in-frame clones, though not all of them. The table records about 2.1 million clones, approximately 92% of them present only once. Sample: naive CD8+ T cells from PBMCs. The receptors shown here come from a man between 18 and 35 years old in good health. Some clones in this sample may be carry-over from other donors' samples. The CDR3 runs from the conserved cysteine through the conserved F or W. The D gene is left open where the match is weak. Clone sizes are given selectively: once, few, many, or a class where the clone is expanded.

J: TRBJ2-7
D: -
size: -
V: TRBV27
CDR3: CASSLTDPRSHEQYF
DNA: TGTGCCAGCAGTTTAACCGACCCAAGGAGCCACGAGCAGTACTTC

J: TRBJ2-3
D: TRBD2
size: -
V: TRBV7-9
CDR3: CASSTMKSGVSTDTQYF
DNA: TGTGCCAGCAGCACAATGAAAAGCGGGGTCAGCACAGATACGCAGTATTTT

J: TRBJ2-7
D: TRBD2
size: -
V: TRBV29-1
CDR3: CSVEVREGGSYEQYF
DNA: TGCAGCGTTGAAGTGAGGGAGGGCGGCAGCTACGAGCAGTACTTC

J: TRBJ2-3
D: -
size: -
V: TRBV29-1
CDR3: CSLQVTDTQYF
DNA: TGCAGCCTCCAGGTCACAGATACGCAGTATTTT

J: TRBJ1-1
D: -
size: -
V: TRBV19
CDR3: CASRQGSTEAFF
DNA: TGTGCCAGTAGGCAGGGGTCCACTGAAGCTTTCTTT

J: TRBJ2-7
D: -
size: -
V: TRBV6-5
CDR3: CASSTGAYEQYF
DNA: TGTGCCAGCAGTACCGGGGCGTACGAGCAGTACTTC

J: TRBJ2-7
D: TRBD2
size: -
V: TRBV10-3
CDR3: CAISEAGVPREQYF
DNA: TGTGCCATCAGTGAAGCGGGAGTCCCGCGCGAGCAGTACTTC

J: TRBJ2-1
D: -
size: once
V: TRBV13
CDR3: CASSPRLDRYSEQFF
DNA: TGTGCCAGCAGCCCCCGGCTAGATCGGTATTCTGAGCAGTTCTTC

J: TRBJ2-1
D: TRBD1
size: -
V: TRBV6-6
CDR3: CASSYPGTAYNEQFF
DNA: TGTGCCAGCAGTTACCCTGGGACAGCTTACAATGAGCAGTTCTTC

J: TRBJ2-1
D: -
size: -
V: TRBV7-9
CDR3: CASSLVGLGANEQFF
DNA: TGTGCCAGCAGCTTAGTGGGTCTGGGGGCGAATGAGCAGTTCTTC

J: TRBJ1-1
D: -
size: -
V: TRBV30
CDR3: CAWSGPRTTEAFF
DNA: TGTGCCTGGAGCGGTCCTCGGACTACTGAAGCTTTCTTT

J: TRBJ1-6
D: -
size: -
V: TRBV30
CDR3: CAWSVVGSSYNSPLHF
DNA: TGTGCCTGGAGTGTTGTCGGAAGCTCCTATAATTCACCCCTCCACTTT

J: TRBJ2-3
D: TRBD2
size: -
V: TRBV7-2
CDR3: CASSLAGGLADTQYF
DNA: TGTGCCAGCAGCTTAGCGGGAGGGTTAGCAGATACGCAGTATTTT

J: TRBJ2-7
D: -
size: -
V: TRBV7-8
CDR3: CASSPLPDSFDEQYF
DNA: TGTGCCAGCAGCCCCCTCCCGGACTCCTTTGACGAGCAGTACTTC

J: TRBJ2-2
D: TRBD1
size: -
V: TRBV4-3
CDR3: CASSHNRGTGELFF
DNA: TGCGCCAGCAGCCATAACAGGGGTACCGGGGAGCTGTTTTTT

J: TRBJ2-7
D: -
size: -
V: TRBV5-8
CDR3: CASSLWAGGHDF
DNA: TGTGCCAGCAGCTTGTGGGCTGGGGGGCATGACTTC

J: TRBJ2-7
D: -
size: -
V: TRBV7-2
CDR3: CASSPTPESYEQYF
DNA: TGTGCCAGCAGCCCCACTCCGGAATCCTACGAGCAGTACTTC